This is a list of T cell receptor beta chains from one sample in a study of T cell responses to AZD1222 COVID-19 vaccine. Measured with immunoSEQ multiplex PCR; TCRdb has only the in-frame clones, and not every one. The sample consists of about 150,000 clones, about 90% of them appearing once. The starting material was peripheral blood, obtained 28 days after the second AZD1222 dose. The source of these receptors is an adult who received the AZD1222 COVID-19 vaccine. CDR3s include the opening cysteine and the closing phenylalanine or tryptophan. Each record gives: clone size, J gene, D gene, V gene, CDR3 protein, CDR3 DNA. A D gene is named only where the DNA matches it firmly. Expanded clones are given a class, and other clones once, few, many or no size at all.

>.|TRBJ1-3|.|TRBV28
CASSLLRQASGNTIYF
TGTGCCAGCAGTTTATTACGGCAAGCCTCTGGAAACACCATATATTTT
>once|TRBJ1-2|.|TRBV12-3/TRBV12-4
CASSLTGYGYTF
TGTGCCAGCAGCCTCACAGGTTATGGCTACACCTTC
>once|TRBJ2-2|.|TRBV4-3
CASSQFQGNTGELFF
TGCGCCAGCAGCCAATTCCAGGGGAACACCGGGGAGCTGTTTTTT
>.|TRBJ1-4|.|TRBV6-6
CASSQYEKLFF
TGTGCCAGCAGCCAGTATGAAAAACTGTTTTTT
>.|TRBJ1-3|TRBD1|TRBV27
CASSSQPGGNTIYF
TGTGCCAGCAGTTCCCAGCCAGGGGGCAACACCATATATTTT
>.|TRBJ2-5|TRBD2|TRBV7-7
CASSLAGRGETQYF
TGTGCTAGCAGCTTAGCGGGAAGGGGTGAGACCCAGTACTTC
>.|TRBJ1-6|.|TRBV6-5
CASRAIGVMNSPLHF
TGTGCCAGCAGGGCTATAGGGGTGATGAATTCACCCCTCCACTTT
>.|TRBJ2-6|TRBD1|TRBV27
CASSSGTGGLRANVLTF
TGTGCCAGCAGTTCCGGGACAGGGGGTCTTAGGGCCAACGTCCTGACTTTC
>once|TRBJ1-3|.|TRBV5-1
CASSPGQSSGNTIYF
TGCGCCAGCAGCCCTGGACAGAGCTCTGGAAACACCATATATTTT
>.|TRBJ1-1|.|TRBV6-5
CASSTGYTEAFF
TGTGCCAGCAGCACGGGTTACACTGAAGCTTTCTTT
>.|TRBJ1-1|.|TRBV6-5
CASSYSGYEAFF
TGTGCCAGCAGTTACTCTGGATATGAAGCTTTCTTT
>.|TRBJ2-5|TRBD2|TRBV7-2
CASTLVAGPRQETQYF
TGTGCCAGCACCTTGGTAGCGGGCCCCAGACAAGAGACCCAGTACTTC
>.|TRBJ2-7|TRBD1|TRBV4-2
CASSPSLTGEIHEQYF
TGTGCCAGCAGCCCCAGTCTGACAGGGGAAATCCACGAGCAGTACTTC
>.|TRBJ1-5|.|TRBV18
CASSLAGADQPQHF
TGTGCCAGCTCACTGGCGGGGGCCGATCAGCCCCAGCATTTT
>.|TRBJ2-1|TRBD2|TRBV9
CASSTRMGRGTSGDNEQFF
TGTGCCAGCAGCACCAGAATGGGCCGGGGGACTAGCGGAGACAATGAGCAGTTCTTC
>.|TRBJ1-4|.|TRBV7-9
CASSISMGTTNEKLFF
TGTGCCAGCAGCATCAGCATGGGAACAACTAATGAAAAACTGTTTTTT
>.|TRBJ2-2|TRBD2|TRBV3-1/TRBV3-2
CASSLGLAGGLNTGELFF
TGTGCCAGCAGCCTTGGACTAGCGGGGGGCCTGAACACCGGGGAGCTGTTTTTT
>.|TRBJ1-5|.|TRBV7-6
CASSLAAGSSNQPQHF
TGTGCCAGCAGCTTAGCGGCAGGGAGTAGCAATCAGCCCCAGCATTTT
>.|TRBJ1-6|TRBD1|TRBV30
CASRTGQRSPLHF
TGTGCCTCCAGGACAGGGCAGAGATCACCCCTCCACTTT
>.|TRBJ2-7|TRBD2|TRBV10-2
CASIVAPSGIYEQYF
TGCGCCAGCATCGTGGCTCCTAGCGGAATCTACGAGCAGTACTTC
>.|TRBJ1-3|.|TRBV21-1
CASGADLGTGNTIYF
TGTGCCAGCGGGGCGGATTTAGGCACTGGAAACACCATATATTTT
>.|TRBJ2-7|TRBD1|TRBV19
CASGGPGTGTYEQYF
TGTGCCAGCGGTGGCCCCGGGACAGGGACCTACGAGCAGTACTTC
>.|TRBJ1-2|.|TRBV5-1
CASSFSGRSYGYTF
TGCGCCAGCAGCTTTTCAGGGAGAAGCTATGGCTACACCTTC
>.|TRBJ1-2|TRBD1|TRBV20-1
CSASTGEGYGYTF
TGCAGTGCTAGTACAGGGGAGGGATATGGCTACACCTTC
>.|TRBJ2-3|.|TRBV2
CASSTQYF
TGTGCCAGCAGTACGCAGTATTTT
>.|TRBJ1-4|.|TRBV5-6
CASSIQSRLNEKLFF
TGTGCCAGCAGCATCCAAAGTAGGTTAAATGAAAAACTGTTTTTT
>.|TRBJ1-1|.|TRBV6-5
CASSYGRNTEAFF
TGTGCCAGCAGTTACGGGAGGAACACTGAAGCTTTCTTT
>once|TRBJ1-2|.|TRBV12-3/TRBV12-4
CASSSRAPYGCTF
TGTGCCAGCAGTTCGCGGGCCCCCTATGGCTGCACCTTC
>.|TRBJ1-4|.|TRBV30
CARSSWAGPNEKLFF
TGTGCCAGGAGTTCCTGGGCAGGACCTAATGAAAAACTGTTTTTT
>.|TRBJ1-4|.|TRBV27
CASSGLMVGEKLFF
TGTGCCAGCTCCGGGCTGATGGTGGGGGAAAAACTGTTTTTT
>once|TRBJ1-5|.|TRBV18
CASSPPYMGTANNQPQHF
TGTGCCAGCTCACCTCCGTATATGGGGACCGCCAACAATCAGCCCCAGCATTTT